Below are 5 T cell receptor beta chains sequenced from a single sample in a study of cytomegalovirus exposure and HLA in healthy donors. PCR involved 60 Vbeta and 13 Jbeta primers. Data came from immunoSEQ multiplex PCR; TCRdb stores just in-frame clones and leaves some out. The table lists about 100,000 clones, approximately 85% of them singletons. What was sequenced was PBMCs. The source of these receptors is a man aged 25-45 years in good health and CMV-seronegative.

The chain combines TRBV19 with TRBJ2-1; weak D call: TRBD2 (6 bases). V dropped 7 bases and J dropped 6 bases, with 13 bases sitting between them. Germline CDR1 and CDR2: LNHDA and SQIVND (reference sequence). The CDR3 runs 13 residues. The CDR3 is CASNSEGRNEQFF. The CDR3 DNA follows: TGTGCCAGTAATTCGGAGGGCCGCAATGAGCAGTTCTTC.

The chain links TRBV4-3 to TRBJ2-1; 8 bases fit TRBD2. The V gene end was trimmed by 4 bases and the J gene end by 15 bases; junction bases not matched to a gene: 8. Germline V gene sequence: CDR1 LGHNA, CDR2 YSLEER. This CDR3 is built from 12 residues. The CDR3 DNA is TGCGCCAGCAGCCCCCCTGGCGGGAGGTTGTTCTTC. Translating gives CASSPPGGRLFF.

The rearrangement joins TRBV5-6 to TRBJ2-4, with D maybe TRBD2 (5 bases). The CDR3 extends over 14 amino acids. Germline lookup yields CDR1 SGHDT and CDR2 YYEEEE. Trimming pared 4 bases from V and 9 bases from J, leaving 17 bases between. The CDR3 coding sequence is TGTGCCAGCAGCGGCACCGAGGGTACGGGCATTCAGTACTTC. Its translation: CASSGTEGTGIQYF.

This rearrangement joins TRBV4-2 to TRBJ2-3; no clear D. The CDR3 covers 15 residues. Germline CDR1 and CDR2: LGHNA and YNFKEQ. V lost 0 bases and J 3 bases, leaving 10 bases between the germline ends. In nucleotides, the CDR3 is TGTGCCAGCAGCCAAGATAAGCGAACAACAGATACGCAGTATTTT. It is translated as CASSQDKRTTDTQYF.

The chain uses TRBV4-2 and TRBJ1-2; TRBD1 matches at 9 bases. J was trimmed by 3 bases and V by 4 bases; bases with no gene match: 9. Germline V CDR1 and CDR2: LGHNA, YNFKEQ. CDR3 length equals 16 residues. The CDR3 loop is CASSRDRTGADYGYTF. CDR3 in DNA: TGTGCCAGCAGCCGAGATCGGACAGGGGCCGACTATGGCTACACCTTC.